This TCR beta chain was retrieved from a study of TIL therapy for anti-PD-1-resistant metastatic lung cancer. For the study at large: Tumors carried a median 1.5 non-synonymous mutations per megabase. Study outcomes and limitations: Compared with baseline intratumoral T cells, expanded TIL cultures were more clonal and less diverse (about 5.8% vs 31%).

As for this clone: Its antigen remains unknown.

This was the immunoSEQ v3 assay. Profiling relied on immunoSEQ multiplex PCR, and the TCRdb table lists in-frame clones only, not all of them. The table includes 20,000 to 30,000 clones, under 80% detected once. CDR3 size: 15 residues. Germline V gene data show CDR1 as SQVTM and CDR2 as ANQGSEA. J lost 1 base, V lost 4 bases, and 10 bases had no gene match. As for time point: pre-treatment sample, taken before nivolumab and TIL therapy. The tumor samples were excised metastases, mostly pleural nodules or supraclavicular lymph nodes. Patients were adults with stage 4 NSCLC. The TCR comes from a woman aged 25-85 years with non-small cell lung cancer. The rearrangement uses TRBV29-1 and TRBJ2-7; 7 nucleotides line up with TRBD1. The sample in question was tumor tissue, obtained at baseline. Written as DNA, the CDR3 is TGCAGCGTTGGGAGGCTAGGGGGCGCTTCCTACGAGCAGTACTTC. Translated, it gives CSVGRLGGASYEQYF.